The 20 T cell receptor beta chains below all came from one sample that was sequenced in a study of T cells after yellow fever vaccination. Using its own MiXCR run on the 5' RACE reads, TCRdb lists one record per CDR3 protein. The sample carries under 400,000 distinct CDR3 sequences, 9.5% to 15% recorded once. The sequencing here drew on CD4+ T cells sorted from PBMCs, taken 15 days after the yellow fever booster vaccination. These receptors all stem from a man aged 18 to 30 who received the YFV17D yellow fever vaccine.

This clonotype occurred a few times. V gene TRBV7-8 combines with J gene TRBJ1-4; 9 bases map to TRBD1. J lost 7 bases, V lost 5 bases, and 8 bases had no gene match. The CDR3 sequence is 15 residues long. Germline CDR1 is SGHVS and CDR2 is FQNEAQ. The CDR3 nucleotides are TGTGCCAGCAGCCGACTGGGGACAGGGAGTGAAAAACTGTTTTTT. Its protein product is CASSRLGTGSEKLFF.

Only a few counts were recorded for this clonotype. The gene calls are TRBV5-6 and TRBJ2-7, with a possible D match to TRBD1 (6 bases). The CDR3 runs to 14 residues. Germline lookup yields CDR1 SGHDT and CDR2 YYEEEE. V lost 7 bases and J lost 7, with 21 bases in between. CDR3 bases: TGTGCCAGCGGCCTGGCGGACAGCCTTTTTGAGCAGTACTTC. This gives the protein CASGLADSLFEQYF.

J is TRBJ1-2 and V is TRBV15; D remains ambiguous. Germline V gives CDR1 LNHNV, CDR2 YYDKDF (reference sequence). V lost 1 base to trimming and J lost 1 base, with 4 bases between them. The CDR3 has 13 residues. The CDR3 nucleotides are TGTGCCACCAGCAGAGGGTATAACTATGGCTACACCTTC. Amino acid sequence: CATSRGYNYGYTF. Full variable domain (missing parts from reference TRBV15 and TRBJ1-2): DAMVIQNPRYQVTQFGKPVTLSCSQTLNHNVMYWYQQKSSQAPKLLFHYYDKDFNNEADTPDNFQSRRPNTSFCFLDIRSPGLGDTAMYLCATSRGYNYGYTFGSGTRLTVV.

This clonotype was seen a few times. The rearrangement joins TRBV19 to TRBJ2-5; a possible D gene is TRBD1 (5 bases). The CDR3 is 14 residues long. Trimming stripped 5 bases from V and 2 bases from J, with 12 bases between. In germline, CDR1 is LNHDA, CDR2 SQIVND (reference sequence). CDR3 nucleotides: TGTGCCAGTAGTTCCAGGGCTCCACAAGAGACCCAGTACTTC. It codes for CASSSRAPQETQYF.

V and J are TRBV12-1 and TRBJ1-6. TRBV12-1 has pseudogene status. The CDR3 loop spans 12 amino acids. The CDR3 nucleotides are TGTGCCAGCACCTGCCGGCGGTCACCCCTCCACTTT. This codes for CASTCRRSPLHF.

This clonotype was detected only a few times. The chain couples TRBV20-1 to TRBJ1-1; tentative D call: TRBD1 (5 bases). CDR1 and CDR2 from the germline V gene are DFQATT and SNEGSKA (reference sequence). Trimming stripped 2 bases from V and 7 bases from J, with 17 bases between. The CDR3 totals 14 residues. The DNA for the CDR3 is TGCAGTGCTAGAAGTATGCAGGGTGGTATTGAAGCTTTCTTT. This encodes CSARSMQGGIEAFF.

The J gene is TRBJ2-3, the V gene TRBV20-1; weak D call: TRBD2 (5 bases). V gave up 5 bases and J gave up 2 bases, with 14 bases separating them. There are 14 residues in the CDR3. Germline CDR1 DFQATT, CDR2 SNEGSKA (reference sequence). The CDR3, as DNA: TGCAGTGCTCCGCTAGGAGGAAACACAGATACGCAGTATTTT. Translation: CSAPLGGNTDTQYF.

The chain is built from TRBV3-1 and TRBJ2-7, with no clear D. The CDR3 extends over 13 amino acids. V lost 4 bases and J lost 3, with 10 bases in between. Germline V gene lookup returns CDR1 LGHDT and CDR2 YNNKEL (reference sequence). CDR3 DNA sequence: TGTGCCAGCAGCCCAGAGGACGGCTACGAGCAGTACGTC. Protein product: CASSPEDGYEQYV.

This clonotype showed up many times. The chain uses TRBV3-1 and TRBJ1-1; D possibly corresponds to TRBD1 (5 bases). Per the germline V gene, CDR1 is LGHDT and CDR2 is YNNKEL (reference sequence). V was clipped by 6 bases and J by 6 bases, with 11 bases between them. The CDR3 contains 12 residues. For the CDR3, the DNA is TGTGCCAGCAGTTCCCAGGGAGCTGAAGCTTTCTTT. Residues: CASSSQGAEAFF.

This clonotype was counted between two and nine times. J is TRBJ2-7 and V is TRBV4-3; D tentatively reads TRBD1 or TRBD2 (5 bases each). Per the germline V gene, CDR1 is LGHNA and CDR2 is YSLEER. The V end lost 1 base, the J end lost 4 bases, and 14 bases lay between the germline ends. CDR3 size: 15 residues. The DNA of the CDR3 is TGCGCCAGCAGCCAAGTCCCGGGGACGGCATACGAGCAGTACTTC. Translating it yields CASSQVPGTAYEQYF.

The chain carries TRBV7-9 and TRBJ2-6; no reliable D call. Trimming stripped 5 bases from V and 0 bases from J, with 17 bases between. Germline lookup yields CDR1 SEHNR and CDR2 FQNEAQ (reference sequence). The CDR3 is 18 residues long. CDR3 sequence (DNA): TGTGCCAGCAGCCTCCTCTGGGCAGCATACTCTGGGGCCAACGTCCTGACTTTC. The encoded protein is CASSLLWAAYSGANVLTF.

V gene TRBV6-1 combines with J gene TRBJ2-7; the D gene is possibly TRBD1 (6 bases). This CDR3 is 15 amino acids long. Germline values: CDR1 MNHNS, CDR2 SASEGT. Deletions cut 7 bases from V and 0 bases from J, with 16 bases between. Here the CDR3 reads CASTKGEGASYEQYF. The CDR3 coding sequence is TGTGCCAGCACCAAGGGGGAAGGGGCCTCCTACGAGCAGTACTTC.

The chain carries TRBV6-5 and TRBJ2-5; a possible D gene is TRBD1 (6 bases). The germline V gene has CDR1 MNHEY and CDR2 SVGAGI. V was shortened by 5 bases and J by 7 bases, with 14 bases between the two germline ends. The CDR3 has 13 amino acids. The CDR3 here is CASSPGVSGTQYF. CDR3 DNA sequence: TGTGCCAGCAGTCCAGGGGTTTCGGGGACCCAGTACTTC.

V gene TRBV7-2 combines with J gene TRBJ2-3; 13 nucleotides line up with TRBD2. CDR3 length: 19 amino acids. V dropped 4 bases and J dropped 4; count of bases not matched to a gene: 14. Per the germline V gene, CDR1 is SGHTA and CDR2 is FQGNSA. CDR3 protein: CASSSPPELGLAGADTQYF. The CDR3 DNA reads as TGTGCCAGCAGCTCCCCACCGGAACTCGGACTAGCGGGGGCAGATACGCAGTATTTT. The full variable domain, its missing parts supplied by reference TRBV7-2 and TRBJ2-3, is GAGVSQSPSNKVTEKGKDVELRCDPISGHTALYWYRQSLGQGLEFLIYFQGNSAPDKSGLPSDRFSAERTGGSVSTLTIQRTQQEDSAVYLCASSSPPELGLAGADTQYFGPGTRLTVL.

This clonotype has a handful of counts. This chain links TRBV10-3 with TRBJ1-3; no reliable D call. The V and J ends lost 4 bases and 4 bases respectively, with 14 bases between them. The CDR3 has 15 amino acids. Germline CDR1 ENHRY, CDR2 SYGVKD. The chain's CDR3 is CAISGRGWEGNTIYF. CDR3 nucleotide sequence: TGTGCCATCAGTGGGCGGGGATGGGAAGGAAACACCATATATTTT.

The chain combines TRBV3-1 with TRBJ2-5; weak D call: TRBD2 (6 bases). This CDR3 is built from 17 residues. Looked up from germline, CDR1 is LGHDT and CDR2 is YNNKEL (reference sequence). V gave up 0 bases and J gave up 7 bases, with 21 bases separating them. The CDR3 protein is CASSQESTRGAGGTQYF. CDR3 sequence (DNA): TGTGCCAGCAGCCAAGAATCAACCCGCGGGGCAGGCGGGACCCAGTACTTC.

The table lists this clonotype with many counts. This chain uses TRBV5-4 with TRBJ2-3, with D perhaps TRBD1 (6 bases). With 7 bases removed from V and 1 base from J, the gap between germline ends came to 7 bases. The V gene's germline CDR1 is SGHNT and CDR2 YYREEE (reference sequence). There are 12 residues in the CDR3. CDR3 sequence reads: CASHRGTDTQYF. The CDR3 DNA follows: TGTGCCAGCCACAGGGGCACAGATACGCAGTATTTT.

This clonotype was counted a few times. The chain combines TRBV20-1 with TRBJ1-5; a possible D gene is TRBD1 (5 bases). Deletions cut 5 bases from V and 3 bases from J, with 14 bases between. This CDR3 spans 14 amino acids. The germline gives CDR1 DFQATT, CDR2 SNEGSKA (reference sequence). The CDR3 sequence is CSAPRGGHNQPQHF. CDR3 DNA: TGCAGTGCTCCCCGGGGAGGACACAATCAGCCCCAGCATTTT.

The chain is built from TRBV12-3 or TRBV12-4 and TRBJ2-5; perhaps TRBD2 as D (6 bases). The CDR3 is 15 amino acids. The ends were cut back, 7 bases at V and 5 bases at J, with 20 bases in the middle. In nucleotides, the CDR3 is TGTGCCAGCATCATTCGGAGGGGATTTTGGGAGACCCAGTACTTC. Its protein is CASIIRRGFWETQYF.

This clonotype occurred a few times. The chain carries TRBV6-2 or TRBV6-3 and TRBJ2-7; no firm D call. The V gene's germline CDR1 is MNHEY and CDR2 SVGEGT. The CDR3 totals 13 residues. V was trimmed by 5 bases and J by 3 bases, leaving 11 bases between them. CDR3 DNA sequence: TGTGCCAGCAGTATCAATTCTTTCTACGAGCAGTACGTC. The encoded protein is CASSINSFYEQYV.